A selection of T cell receptor beta chains follows, all from one sample in a study of T cells after yellow fever vaccination. Each CDR3 protein is one row after TCRdb ran MiXCR on the 5' RACE reads. Of some 68,000 distinct CDR3 sequences detected, 5% to 8% appear once; the ten largest clones hold 37%. The sequencing here drew on CD8+ T cells sorted from PBMCs, taken about 41 days after the first yellow fever vaccination. The source is a man between 18 and 35 years old who received the YFV17D yellow fever vaccine. CDR3s include the opening cysteine and the closing phenylalanine or tryptophan. The order of the fields is V gene, clone size, D gene, J gene, CDR3 protein, CDR3 DNA. D genes are given only for firm matches. Part of the rows lack a size; the others show once, few, many or a class for expanded clones.

>TRBV5-1|.|.|TRBJ2-1
CASRGRTLNEQFF
TGCGCCAGCAGAGGTCGGACCCTCAATGAGCAGTTCTTC
>TRBV6-1|many|.|TRBJ1-1
CASSLQGLNTEAFF
TGTGCCAGCAGCCTACAGGGATTGAACACTGAAGCTTTCTTT
>TRBV5-1|.|.|TRBJ1-2
CASSPGLQDPRGYTF
TGCGCCAGCAGCCCAGGACTACAGGATCCGCGGGGCTACACCTTC
>TRBV7-3|few|.|TRBJ2-1
CASSHPPGNEQFF
TGTGCCAGCAGCCACCCACCCGGAAATGAGCAGTTCTTC
>TRBV5-5|many|TRBD2|TRBJ2-1
CASSLSGGGSYNEQFF
TGTGCCAGCAGCTTGTCAGGCGGGGGGTCCTACAATGAGCAGTTCTTC
>TRBV9|many|TRBD2|TRBJ2-3
CASSVAKERGETDTQYF
TGTGCCAGCAGCGTAGCTAAAGAGCGGGGGGAGACAGATACGCAGTATTTT
>TRBV12-3/TRBV12-4|many|TRBD1|TRBJ2-2
CASSRDSTGELFF
TGTGCCAGCAGTCGGGACAGCACCGGGGAGCTGTTTTTT
>TRBV5-1|many|TRBD1|TRBJ2-5
CASSLAHRGQETQYF
TGCGCCAGCAGCTTGGCGCACAGGGGCCAAGAGACCCAGTACTTC
>TRBV20-1|.|.|TRBJ2-6
CSARDAISGANVLTF
TGCAGTGCTAGAGATGCAATCTCTGGGGCCAACGTCCTGACTTTC
>TRBV6-1|many|TRBD1|TRBJ1-1
CASSEEGGGAVTEAFF
TGTGCCAGCAGTGAAGAGGGAGGGGGCGCAGTCACTGAAGCTTTCTTT
>TRBV7-3|.|TRBD2|TRBJ2-3
CASSLTAPGASGEDTQYF
TGTGCCAGCAGCTTAACGGCGCCAGGGGCTAGCGGGGAAGATACGCAGTATTTT
>TRBV12-3/TRBV12-4|.|.|TRBJ1-5
CASSQGLGNQPQHF
TGTGCCAGCTCCCAGGGCCTGGGCAATCAGCCCCAGCATTTT
>TRBV7-6|.|.|TRBJ2-1
CASSLRPGVSYNEQFF
TGTGCCAGCAGCTTACGGCCCGGGGTATCTTACAATGAGCAGTTCTTC
>TRBV6-2/TRBV6-3|many|TRBD2|TRBJ2-3
CASSPGTSGGPDTQYF
TGTGCCAGCAGCCCAGGGACTAGCGGGGGCCCAGATACGCAGTATTTT
>TRBV6-2/TRBV6-3|.|TRBD1|TRBJ2-7
CASSGTGAIYYEQYF
TGTGCCAGCAGTGGGACAGGGGCCATCTACTACGAGCAGTACTTC
>TRBV14|many|.|TRBJ1-4
CASSRGGVAREKLFF
TGTGCCAGCAGCCGGGGGGGGGTAGCGAGGGAAAAACTGTTTTTT
>TRBV6-2/TRBV6-3|many|.|TRBJ2-3
CASSYSKAKRAGPKGRDTQYF
TGTGCCAGCAGTTACTCTAAGGCGAAAAGGGCCGGACCGAAAGGCAGAGATACGCAGTATTTT
>TRBV12-5|.|TRBD1|TRBJ1-1
CASGTGQGWSEAFF
TGTGCTAGTGGTACGGGACAGGGGTGGAGTGAAGCTTTCTTT
>TRBV4-3|.|TRBD1|TRBJ1-5
CSSSQGGYGNQPQHF
TGCTCCAGCAGCCAAGGGGGCTATGGCAATCAGCCCCAGCATTTT
>TRBV5-5|many|TRBD1|TRBJ1-1
CASSPTGDTEAFF
TGTGCCAGCAGCCCCACAGGGGACACTGAAGCTTTCTTT
>TRBV5-4|.|.|TRBJ2-3
CASSLGDRTDTQYF
TGTGCCAGCAGCTTGGGAGACCGCACAGATACGCAGTATTTT
>TRBV5-1|many|.|TRBJ2-6
CASSLNDRRYSGANVLTF
TGCGCCAGCAGCTTGAATGACAGGAGATACTCTGGGGCCAACGTCCTGACTTTC
>TRBV27|many|.|TRBJ1-4
CASSLWQGGEKLFF
TGTGCCAGCAGTTTATGGCAGGGTGGCGAAAAACTGTTTTTT
>TRBV24-1|few|.|TRBJ2-2
CATSDPDTGELFF
TGTGCCACCAGTGATCCAGACACCGGGGAGCTGTTTTTT
>TRBV27|.|.|TRBJ1-5
CASSPIGTLNQPQHF
TGTGCCAGCAGTCCGATCGGGACCCTTAATCAGCCCCAGCATTTT
>TRBV6-2/TRBV6-3|.|.|TRBJ1-6
CASPSVGSPLHF
TGTGCCAGCCCATCGGTGGGTTCACCCCTCCACTTT
>TRBV27|.|.|TRBJ2-7
CASRSTGSQSYEQYF
TGTGCCAGCAGGTCTACAGGGAGTCAGTCCTACGAGCAGTACTTC
>TRBV7-9|many|.|TRBJ1-6
CASSLGRTAYNSPLHF
TGTGCCAGCAGCTTAGGCCGGACAGCTTATAATTCACCCCTCCACTTT
>TRBV12-1|.|.|TRBJ1-1
CAISPGRSNTEAFF
TGTGCCATCAGCCCAGGACGGTCGAACACTGAAGCTTTCTTT
>TRBV28|many|TRBD2|TRBJ2-3
CASSFLPVGTSGQSTDTQYF
TGTGCCAGCAGTTTCCTCCCCGTGGGGACTAGCGGGCAAAGCACAGATACGCAGTATTTT
>TRBV10-2|many|.|TRBJ2-7
CASIARGSYEQYF
TGCGCCAGCATTGCCAGGGGATCCTACGAGCAGTACTTC
>TRBV3-1|many|TRBD1|TRBJ2-1
CASSQDPGDRAYNEQFF
TGTGCCAGCAGCCAAGATCCCGGGGACAGGGCGTACAATGAGCAGTTCTTC
>TRBV15|many|TRBD2|TRBJ2-3
CATNNIGRGIYTDTQYF
TGTGCCACTAATAATATCGGGCGGGGGATTTACACAGATACGCAGTATTTT